This T cell receptor beta chain was found in a study of OX40 agonist ivuxolimab in advanced cancers. Across the whole study: Therapy given before enrollment (anti-PD-1, anti-PD-L1 or anti-CTLA-4) was allowed, and approximately 40% had some. Partial responses, seen in three patients, involved one hepatocellular carcinoma and two cutaneous melanomas.

Profiling relied on immunoSEQ multiplex PCR, and the TCRdb table lists in-frame clones only, not all of them. The sample lists about 64,000 clones, roughly 80% occurring once. With 3 bases removed from V and 2 bases from J, the gap between germline ends came to 8 bases. Germline CDR1 and CDR2: SQVTM and ANQGSEA. The CDR3 runs 12 residues. A remark on this clone: Its antigen is undetermined.

Regarding the study as a whole: Clonal expansion was seen in CD4+ and CD8+ blood T cells by week 6 at 0.1 to 3.0 mg/kg.

The gene calls are TRBV29-1 and TRBJ2-7; D gene uncertain. Sequenced material: CD4+ or CD8+ T cells sorted from blood, taken in a trial of the OX40 agonist ivuxolimab. This TCR came from an adult with an advanced solid tumor such as melanoma, head and neck, liver or kidney cancer. The CDR3 DNA is TGCAGCGTTGAGGTCAGCACCTACGAGCAGTACTTC. Protein: CSVEVSTYEQYF.